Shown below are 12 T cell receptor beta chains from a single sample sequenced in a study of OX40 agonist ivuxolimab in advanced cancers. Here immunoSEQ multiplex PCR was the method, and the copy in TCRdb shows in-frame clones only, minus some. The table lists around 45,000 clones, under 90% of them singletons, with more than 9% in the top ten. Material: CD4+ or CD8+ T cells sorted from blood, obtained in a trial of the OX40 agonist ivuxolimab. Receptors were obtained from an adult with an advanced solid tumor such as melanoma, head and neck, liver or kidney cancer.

The CDR3 coding sequence is TGTGCCAGTAGCCCGGGACTAGCGGTAGAGACCCAGTACTTC. This codes for CASSPGLAVETQYF. V is TRBV19 and J is TRBJ2-5; 11 bases are shared with TRBD2. CDR1 is LNHDA, CDR2 SQIVND, per germline (reference sequence). The CDR3 contains 14 residues. The ends lost 6 bases at V and 4 bases at J; junction bases unmatched: 4.

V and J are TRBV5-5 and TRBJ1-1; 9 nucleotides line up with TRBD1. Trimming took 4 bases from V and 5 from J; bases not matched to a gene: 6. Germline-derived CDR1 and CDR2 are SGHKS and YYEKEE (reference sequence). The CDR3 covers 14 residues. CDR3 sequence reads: CASSRQGGGTEAFF. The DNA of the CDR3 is TGTGCCAGCAGCCGACAGGGGGGTGGAACTGAAGCTTTCTTT.

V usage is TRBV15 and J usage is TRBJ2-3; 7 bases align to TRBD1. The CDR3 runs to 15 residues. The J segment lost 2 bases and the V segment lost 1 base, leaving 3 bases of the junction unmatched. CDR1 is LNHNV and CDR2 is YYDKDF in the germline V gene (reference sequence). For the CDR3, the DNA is TGTGCCACCAGCAGAGGAGACAGGGCCACAGATACGCAGTATTTT. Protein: CATSRGDRATDTQYF.

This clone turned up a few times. CDR3 loop: CASSQDWRGRREQYF. In DNA form, the CDR3 reads TGCGCCAGCAGCCAAGATTGGAGGGGGCGTAGAGAGCAGTACTTC. The chain joins TRBV4-1 to TRBJ2-7, with D possibly being TRBD1 (7 bases). The germline V gene has CDR1 MGHRA and CDR2 YSYEKL. The CDR3 is 15 amino acids. The V end lost 0 bases, the J end lost 7 bases, and 16 bases lay between the germline ends.

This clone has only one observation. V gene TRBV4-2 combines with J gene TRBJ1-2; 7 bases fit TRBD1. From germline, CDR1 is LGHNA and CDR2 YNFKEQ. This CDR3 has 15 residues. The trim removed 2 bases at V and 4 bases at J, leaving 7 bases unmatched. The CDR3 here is CASSQTPTGIYGYTF. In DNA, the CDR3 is TGTGCCAGCAGCCAAACCCCGACAGGGATCTATGGCTACACCTTC.

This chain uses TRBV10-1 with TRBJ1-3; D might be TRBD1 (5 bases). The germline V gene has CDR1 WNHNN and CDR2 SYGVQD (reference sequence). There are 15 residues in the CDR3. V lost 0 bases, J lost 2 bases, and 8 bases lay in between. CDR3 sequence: CASSESQGPGNTIYF. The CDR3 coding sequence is TGCGCCAGCAGTGAGTCTCAGGGACCTGGAAACACCATATATTTT.

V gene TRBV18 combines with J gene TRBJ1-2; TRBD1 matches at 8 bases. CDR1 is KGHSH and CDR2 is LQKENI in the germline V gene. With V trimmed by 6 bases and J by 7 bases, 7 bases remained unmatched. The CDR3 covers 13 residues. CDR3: CASSLDRGVGYTF. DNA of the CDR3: TGTGCCAGCTCCCTCGACAGGGGAGTTGGCTACACCTTC.

This CDR3 reads CASSTDRDNEQFF. The CDR3 nucleotides are TGTGCCAGCAGCACGGACAGGGACAATGAGCAGTTCTTC. The V call is TRBV9, the J call TRBJ2-1, with 8 nucleotides matching TRBD1. The CDR3 totals 13 residues. V lost 4 bases to trimming and J lost 5 bases; unmatched junction nucleotides: 2. The germline V gene encodes CDR1 SGDLS and CDR2 YYNGEE.

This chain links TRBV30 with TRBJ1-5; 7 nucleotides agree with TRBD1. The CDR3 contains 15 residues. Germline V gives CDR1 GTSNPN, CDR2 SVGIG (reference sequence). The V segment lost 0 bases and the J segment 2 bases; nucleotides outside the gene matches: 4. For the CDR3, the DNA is TGTGCCTGGAGTGTAGATCAGGGGGGCAATCAGCCCCAGCATTTT. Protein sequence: CAWSVDQGGNQPQHF. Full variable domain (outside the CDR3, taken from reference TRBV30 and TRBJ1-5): SQTIHQWPATLVQPVGSPLSLECTVEGTSNPNLYWYRQAAGRGLQLLFYSVGIGQISSEVPQNLSASRPQDRQFILSSKKLLLSDSGFYLCAWSVDQGGNQPQHFGDGTRLSIL.

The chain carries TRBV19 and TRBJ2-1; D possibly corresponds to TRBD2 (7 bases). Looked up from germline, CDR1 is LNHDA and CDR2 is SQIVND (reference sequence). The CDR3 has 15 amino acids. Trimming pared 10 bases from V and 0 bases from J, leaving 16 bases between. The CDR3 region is CATNGGGGSYNEQFF. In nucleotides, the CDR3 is TGTGCCACCAATGGGGGCGGGGGCTCCTACAATGAGCAGTTCTTC. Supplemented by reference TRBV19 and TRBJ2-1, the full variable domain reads DGGITQSPKYLFRKEGQNVTLSCEQNLNHDAMYWYRQDPGQGLRLIYYSQIVNDFQKGDIAEGYSVSREKKESFPLTVTSAQKNPTAFYLCATNGGGGSYNEQFFGPGTRLTVL.

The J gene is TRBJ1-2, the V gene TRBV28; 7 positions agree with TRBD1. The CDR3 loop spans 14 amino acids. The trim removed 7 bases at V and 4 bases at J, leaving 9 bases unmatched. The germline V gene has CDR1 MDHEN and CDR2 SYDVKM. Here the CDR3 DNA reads TGTGCCAGCACCACTCAGACAGGGACCTATGGCTACACCTTC. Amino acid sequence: CASTTQTGTYGYTF.

In nucleotides, the CDR3 is TGTGCCAGCAGCCTGACAGGGGGCGGTCAGCCCCAGCATTTT. It translates to CASSLTGGGQPQHF. The chain employs TRBV11-2 and TRBJ1-5, with TRBD1 matching over 10 bases. Germline lookup yields CDR1 SGHAT and CDR2 FQNNGV. The J segment lost 6 bases and the V segment lost 5 bases, leaving 4 bases of the junction unmatched. The CDR3 length is 14 residues.